A selection of T cell receptor beta chains follows, all from one sample in a study of T cell responses to AZD1222 COVID-19 vaccine. Assay used: immunoSEQ multiplex PCR; TCRdb lists only in-frame clones, some missing. The table lists roughly 120,000 clones, about 85% of them singletons. The sequenced sample was peripheral blood, obtained 28 days after the second AZD1222 dose. These receptors were obtained from an adult who received the AZD1222 COVID-19 vaccine. CDR3s include the opening cysteine and the closing phenylalanine or tryptophan. The D gene is left open where the match is weak. Only some rows state a clone size, as once, few, many or a class for expanded clones.

>TRBD2|NA|TRBJ2-5|TRBV11-1
CASSLGVAGGQETQYF
TGTGCCAGCAGCTTAGGGGTAGCGGGAGGCCAAGAGACCCAGTACTTC
>TRBD1|NA|TRBJ1-5|TRBV7-9
CASSLQGSNQPQHF
TGTGCCAGCAGCCTACAGGGGAGTAATCAGCCCCAGCATTTT
>NA|NA|TRBJ1-1|TRBV27
CASRTLGTEAFF
TGTGCCAGCAGGACCCTGGGGACTGAAGCTTTCTTT
>NA|NA|TRBJ2-7|TRBV4-2
CASSQAPFDPTSYEQYF
TGTGCCAGCAGCCAAGCGCCCTTTGACCCCACTAGCTACGAGCAGTACTTC
>NA|NA|TRBJ1-3|TRBV6-1
CASSEAAFSGNTIYF
TGTGCCAGCAGTGAAGCTGCCTTCTCTGGAAACACCATATATTTT
>NA|NA|TRBJ2-3|TRBV30
CAWSQDTDTQYF
TGTGCCTGGAGTCAGGATACAGATACGCAGTATTTT
>NA|NA|TRBJ1-2|TRBV29-1
CSAVLGTKHGYTF
TGCAGCGCGGTCCTCGGGACAAAGCATGGCTACACCTTC
>NA|NA|TRBJ2-2|TRBV28
CASSFGWGRLRSGELFF
TGTGCCAGCAGTTTTGGCTGGGGGCGCCTCCGCTCCGGGGAGCTGTTTTTT
>NA|NA|TRBJ1-2|TRBV4-1
CASSQDLGYGYTF
TGCGCCAGCAGCCAAGATCTTGGCTATGGCTACACCTTC
>TRBD1|NA|TRBJ1-1|TRBV11-2
CASSLDGNPGQGMNTEAFF
TGTGCCAGCAGCTTAGATGGGAACCCGGGACAGGGCATGAACACTGAAGCTTTCTTT
>NA|NA|TRBJ1-1|TRBV4-2
CASSQDDYSNTEAFF
TGTGCCAGCAGCCAAGATGATTACAGCAACACTGAAGCTTTCTTT
>TRBD1|NA|TRBJ2-7|TRBV7-2
CASSLQGTGSSYEQYF
TGTGCCAGCAGTTTGCAGGGGACAGGGAGCTCCTACGAGCAGTACTTC
>NA|NA|TRBJ2-1|TRBV28
CASSYGLAPLSSYNEQFF
TGTGCCAGCAGTTACGGATTAGCCCCCCTGAGCTCCTACAATGAGCAGTTCTTC
>TRBD1|NA|TRBJ2-3|TRBV5-1
CASSFRQGADTQYF
TGCGCCAGCAGCTTCCGACAGGGGGCAGATACGCAGTATTTT
>NA|NA|TRBJ2-1|TRBV6-5
CASSYSNEQFF
TGTGCCAGCAGTTACTCAAATGAGCAGTTCTTC
>NA|few|TRBJ1-1|TRBV3-1/TRBV3-2
CASSQGGTNTEAFF
TGTGCCAGCAGCCAAGGGGGGACGAACACTGAAGCTTTCTTT
>NA|NA|TRBJ1-2|TRBV12-3/TRBV12-4
CASSRALSGYTF
TGTGCCAGCAGTAGGGCTTTGAGTGGCTACACCTTC
>NA|NA|TRBJ2-1|TRBV7-2
CASSLRSTYNEQFF
TGTGCCAGCAGCTTAAGATCGACCTACAATGAGCAGTTCTTC
>TRBD1|NA|TRBJ1-5|TRBV18
CASSPTGTQPQHF
TGTGCCAGCTCACCGACAGGGACGCAGCCCCAGCATTTT
>TRBD1|NA|TRBJ2-7|TRBV19
CASSLDRSYEQYF
TGTGCCAGTAGTTTGGACAGGTCCTACGAGCAGTACTTC
>NA|once|TRBJ1-4|TRBV19
CASSPTTTTNEKLFF
TGTGCCAGTAGTCCCACAACGACCACTAATGAAAAACTGTTTTTT
>NA|NA|TRBJ1-6|TRBV5-1
CASSSLITDSPLHF
TGCGCCAGCAGCTCCCTGATCACGGATTCACCCCTCCACTTT
>NA|NA|TRBJ1-5|TRBV19
CASSTHPGINNQPQHF
TGTGCCAGTAGTACCCATCCAGGGATAAACAATCAGCCCCAGCATTTT
>NA|once|TRBJ1-5|TRBV18
CASSPSAGSNQPQHF
TGTGCCAGCTCACCCTCAGCAGGGTCGAATCAGCCCCAGCATTTT
>TRBD1|few|TRBJ1-1|TRBV10-1
CASRRQGRTPEAFF
TGCGCCAGCAGGAGACAGGGACGAACGCCTGAAGCTTTCTTT
>NA|NA|TRBJ1-2|TRBV18
CASSPGLGPNYGYTF
TGTGCCAGCTCACCAGGGTTAGGTCCTAACTATGGCTACACCTTC
>TRBD1|NA|TRBJ2-2|TRBV28
CASSYHRGLSGELFF
TGTGCCAGCAGTTACCACAGGGGGTTATCCGGGGAGCTGTTTTTT
>TRBD1|NA|TRBJ1-5|TRBV2
CASRGDRARDSNQPQHF
TGTGCCAGCAGAGGGGACAGGGCTAGGGATAGCAATCAGCCCCAGCATTTT
>NA|NA|TRBJ1-1|TRBV7-9
CASSFGGLGRDKNTEAFF
TGTGCCAGCAGCTTTGGGGGACTCGGAAGGGACAAGAACACTGAAGCTTTCTTT
>TRBD2|NA|TRBJ2-1|TRBV5-1
CASSLLAGGDEQFF
TGCGCCAGCAGCTTACTAGCGGGGGGAGATGAGCAGTTCTTC
>TRBD2|NA|TRBJ2-3|TRBV5-1
CASSSRAGDSTDTQYF
TGCGCCAGCAGCTCCCGGGCGGGGGATAGCACAGATACGCAGTATTTT
>NA|NA|TRBJ1-3|TRBV5-1
CASSPSSRDSGNTIYF
TGCGCCAGCAGCCCTAGTAGTAGGGACTCTGGAAACACCATATATTTT
>TRBD2|NA|TRBJ2-1|TRBV6-2/TRBV6-3
CASSPSAGGTLRGYNEQFF
TGTGCCAGCAGCCCCTCAGCGGGGGGTACCCTTCGGGGATACAATGAGCAGTTCTTC
>NA|NA|TRBJ1-6|TRBV30
CAWTRTASNSPLHF
TGTGCCTGGACTAGAACAGCCAGTAATTCACCCCTCCACTTT
>NA|NA|TRBJ1-4|TRBV27
CASSLVGAGVNEKLFF
TGTGCCAGCAGTTTAGTGGGCGCGGGGGTTAATGAAAAACTGTTTTTT
>TRBD2|NA|TRBJ2-1|TRBV5-4
CASSQLGGGYNEQFF
TGTGCCAGCAGCCAACTGGGCGGGGGTTACAATGAGCAGTTCTTC
>NA|NA|TRBJ1-1|TRBV30
CAWSVSVANTEAFF
TGTGCCTGGAGTGTATCTGTGGCAAACACTGAAGCTTTCTTT
>NA|NA|TRBJ2-2|TRBV28
CASSSQGSTNTGELFF
TGTGCCAGCAGTTCACAAGGGTCTACGAACACCGGGGAGCTGTTTTTT
>TRBD2|NA|TRBJ2-3|TRBV28
CASIFASGGPVTDTQYF
TGTGCCAGCATCTTTGCTAGCGGGGGGCCCGTCACAGATACGCAGTATTTT
>NA|NA|TRBJ1-2|TRBV28
CASVTGLYGYTF
TGTGCCAGCGTTACAGGACTCTATGGCTACACCTTC
>NA|once|TRBJ1-5|TRBV28
CASSPTGISNQPQHF
TGTGCCAGCAGTCCTACAGGGATAAGCAATCAGCCCCAGCATTTT
>NA|NA|TRBJ2-7|TRBV7-2
CASSPTMTEYYEQYF
TGTGCCAGCAGCCCGACGATGACAGAGTACTACGAGCAGTACTTC
>NA|once|TRBJ2-4|TRBV7-8
CASSFGISGSKNIQYF
TGTGCCAGCAGCTTCGGGATAAGTGGTTCTAAAAACATTCAGTACTTC
>TRBD1|NA|TRBJ2-7|TRBV7-2
CASSRNRGPYEQYF
TGTGCCAGCAGTCGAAACAGGGGTCCCTACGAGCAGTACTTC
>TRBD1|NA|TRBJ2-2|TRBV19
CASSWTGYTGELFF
TGTGCCAGTAGTTGGACAGGCTACACCGGGGAGCTGTTTTTT
>NA|NA|TRBJ2-7|TRBV14
CASSHYVTGQTYEQYF
TGTGCCAGCAGCCATTACGTTACGGGGCAGACCTACGAGCAGTACTTC
>NA|once|TRBJ2-1|TRBV7-2
CASSVSGDSYNEQFF
TGTGCCAGCAGCGTTAGCGGCGACTCCTACAATGAGCAGTTCTTC
>NA|NA|TRBJ1-2|TRBV29-1
CSVEDRPGTNYGYTF
TGCAGCGTTGAAGATCGACCGGGGACTAACTATGGCTACACCTTC
>TRBD1|NA|TRBJ1-2|TRBV11-3
CASSLDGPGQEYYGYTF
TGTGCCAGCAGCTTAGATGGGCCCGGACAGGAATATTACGGCTACACCTTC
>NA|NA|TRBJ1-4|TRBV21-1
CASSNRGNGGQGEGKKLFF
TGTGCCAGCAGCAACCGCGGGAACGGAGGTCAGGGGGAAGGGAAAAAACTGTTTTTT
>NA|NA|TRBJ1-5|TRBV28
CASSPGGVSNQPQHF
TGTGCCAGCAGCCCGGGAGGGGTTAGCAATCAGCCCCAGCATTTT
>TRBD1|NA|TRBJ2-1|TRBV6-5
CASSPGQGAYNEQFF
TGTGCCAGCAGCCCGGGACAGGGGGCGTACAATGAGCAGTTCTTC
>NA|NA|TRBJ1-5|TRBV7-8
CASSPGGVGQPQHF
TGTGCCAGCAGCCCTGGGGGGGTAGGGCAGCCCCAGCATTTT